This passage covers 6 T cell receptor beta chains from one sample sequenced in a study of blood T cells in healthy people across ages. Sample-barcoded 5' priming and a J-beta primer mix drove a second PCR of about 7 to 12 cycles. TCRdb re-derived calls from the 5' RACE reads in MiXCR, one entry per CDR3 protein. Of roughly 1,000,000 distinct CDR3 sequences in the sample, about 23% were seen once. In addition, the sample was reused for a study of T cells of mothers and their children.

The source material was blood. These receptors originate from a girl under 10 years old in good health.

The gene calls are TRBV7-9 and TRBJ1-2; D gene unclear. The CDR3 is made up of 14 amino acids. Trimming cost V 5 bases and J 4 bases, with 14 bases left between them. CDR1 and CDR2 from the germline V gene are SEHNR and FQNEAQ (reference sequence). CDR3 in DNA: TGTGCCAGCAGCCAAAAAAATAACCTCTATGGCTACACCTTC. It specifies CASSQKNNLYGYTF.

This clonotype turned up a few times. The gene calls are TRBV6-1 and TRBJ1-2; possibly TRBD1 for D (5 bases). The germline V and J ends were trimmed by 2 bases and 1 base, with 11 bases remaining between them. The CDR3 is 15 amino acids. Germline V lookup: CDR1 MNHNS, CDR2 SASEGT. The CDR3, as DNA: TGTGCCAGCAGTGAAAAAGGGGCCGTTAACTATGGCTACACCTTC. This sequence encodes CASSEKGAVNYGYTF.

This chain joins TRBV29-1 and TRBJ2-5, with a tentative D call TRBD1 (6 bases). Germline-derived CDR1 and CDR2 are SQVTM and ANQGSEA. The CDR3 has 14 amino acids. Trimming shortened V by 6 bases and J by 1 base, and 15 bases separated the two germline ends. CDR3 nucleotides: TGCAGCGTAGCCTATTGGACAGTCCAAGAGACCCAGTACTTC. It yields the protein CSVAYWTVQETQYF.

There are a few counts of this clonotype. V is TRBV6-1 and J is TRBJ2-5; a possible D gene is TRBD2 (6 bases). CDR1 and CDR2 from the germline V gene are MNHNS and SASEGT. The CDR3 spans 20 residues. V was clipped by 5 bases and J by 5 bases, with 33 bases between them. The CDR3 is CASSPTAQGLPGGAGETQYF. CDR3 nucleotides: TGTGCCAGCAGTCCAACGGCCCAGGGACTCCCCGGTGGGGCCGGGGAGACCCAGTACTTC.

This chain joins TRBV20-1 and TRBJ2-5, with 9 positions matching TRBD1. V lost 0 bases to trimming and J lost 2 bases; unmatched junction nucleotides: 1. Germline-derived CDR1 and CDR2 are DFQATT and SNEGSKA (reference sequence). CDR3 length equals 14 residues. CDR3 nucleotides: TGCAGTGCTAGAGAGGGACAGGGTCAAGAGACCCAGTACTTC. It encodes CSAREGQGQETQYF.

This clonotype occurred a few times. This chain's CDR3 is CATFSSPRPREQYF. In DNA form, the CDR3 reads TGTGCCACCTTTAGCAGCCCCCGCCCTCGGGAGCAGTACTTC. V is TRBV24-1 and J is TRBJ2-7, with D uncertain. V was trimmed by 9 bases and J by 7 bases, leaving 21 bases between them. Germline CDR1 is KGHDR and CDR2 is SFDVKD. This CDR3 region has 14 residues.